This T cell receptor beta chain is drawn from a study of blood T cells in healthy people across ages. Peripheral blood was drawn, around 9.3 milliliters per donor. In germline, CDR1 is MNHEY, CDR2 SMNVEV (reference sequence). This CDR3 contains 16 residues. V lost 7 bases, J lost 3 bases, and 16 bases lay in between. Study-wide results and caveats: TCR beta diversity per million T cells fell roughly linearly with age. The study found TCR beta diversity correlated strongly with naive T cell percentage.

For the second PCR, which ran for about 7 to 12 cycles, a sample-barcoded 5' primer and a J-beta primer mix were used. TCRdb re-called the 5' RACE reads through MiXCR, storing one row per CDR3 protein. The data show some 920,000 distinct CDR3 sequences, with just over 50% seen just once and around a fifth held by the top ten. With respect to this clonotype: Its cognate antigen is unknown.

The genes are TRBV27 and TRBJ2-6; TRBD1 might be the D (6 bases). This receptor was identified in a woman aged 55-70 years in good health. Sequencing was performed on blood. CDR3 region: CASTLLQGYGANVLTF. CDR3 sequence (DNA): TGTGCCAGCACTCTCCTACAGGGTTATGGGGCCAACGTCCTGACTTTC.